The next 6 T cell receptor beta chains were all read from a single sample in a study of T cell responses to AZD1222 COVID-19 vaccine. Some clones are missing from TCRdb's copy, which holds only in-frame ones; the method was immunoSEQ multiplex PCR. Found here are some 130,000 clones, roughly nine tenths of them singletons; the top ten hold roughly 3%. This specimen was peripheral blood, taken on day 0 of AZD1222 vaccination. The receptor set was obtained from an adult in good health.

V gene TRBV18 combines with J gene TRBJ2-5; perhaps TRBD2 as D (5 bases). The V gene lost 3 bases and the J gene lost 1 base, with 18 bases spanning the gap. This CDR3 is built from 17 residues. The V gene's germline CDR1 is KGHSH and CDR2 LQKENI. The CDR3 DNA follows: TGTGCCAGCTCACCTGCCCGTAACGGGGTACTCCAAGAGACCCAGTACTTC. This codes for CASSPARNGVLQETQYF.

V usage is TRBV4-2 and J usage is TRBJ2-2; a possible D gene is TRBD1 (5 bases). CDR3 size: 17 residues. Germline CDR1 and CDR2: LGHNA and YNFKEQ. The V end lost 7 bases, the J end lost 8 bases, and 26 bases lay between the germline ends. Written as DNA, the CDR3 is TGTGCCAGCAACACACAGGTCGGCAGTGGTTTTACAGGGGAGCTGTTTTTT. It specifies CASNTQVGSGFTGELFF.

The chain uses TRBV21-1 and TRBJ1-4. TRBV21-1 is listed as a pseudogene. The CDR3 contains 13 residues. In DNA form, the CDR3 reads TGTGCCAGCATACCCGGAGGATACGAAAAACTGTTTTTT. It encodes CASIPGGYEKLFF.

This clone has just one count. This rearrangement joins TRBV6-5 to TRBJ1-6; 10 nucleotides line up with TRBD1. Per the germline V gene, CDR1 is MNHEY and CDR2 is SVGAGI. This CDR3 has 14 residues. Germline trimming cut 7 bases from V and 9 bases from J; bases unmatched to any gene: 6. CDR3: CASKSGTGVSPLHF. Written as DNA, the CDR3 is TGTGCCAGCAAGTCCGGGACAGGGGTTTCACCCCTCCACTTT.

The chain is built from TRBV29-1 and TRBJ2-7; 11 positions agree with TRBD2. Germline loops: CDR1 SQVTM, CDR2 ANQGSEA. CDR3 length equals 13 residues. V lost 7 bases to trimming and J lost 6 bases; unmatched junction nucleotides: 8. CDR3 sequence reads: CSATLAGVGEQYF. The CDR3 nucleotides read TGCAGCGCGACACTAGCGGGAGTTGGCGAGCAGTACTTC.

The chain employs TRBV9 and TRBJ2-3, with D possibly being TRBD1 (5 bases). CDR3 length: 15 amino acids. The V end was cut by 3 bases, the J end by 5 bases, with 16 bases between. The germline gives CDR1 SGDLS, CDR2 YYNGEE. The CDR3 is CASSAAAREVDTQYF. The CDR3 nucleotides read TGTGCCAGCAGCGCGGCGGCCAGGGAAGTAGATACGCAGTATTTT.